Listed here are 27 T cell receptor beta chains from one sample, sequenced in a study of blood T cell repertoires in COVID-19. Assay used: immunoSEQ multiplex PCR; TCRdb lists only in-frame clones, some missing. The top ten clones hold around 9.4% of a sample with around 78,000 clones, about three quarters of them seen once. Sequencing input: peripheral blood. These receptors all come from a human donor in a cohort sampled during active COVID-19.

J is TRBJ1-4 and V is TRBV2; no definite D call. The CDR3 sequence is 13 residues long. The V and J ends lost 7 bases and 6 bases respectively, with 12 bases between them. Germline V gene data show CDR1 as SNHLY and CDR2 as FYNNEI. CDR3 nucleotide sequence: TGTGCCAGCATGATAGGCACAGATGAAAAACTGTTTTTT. Its protein product is CASMIGTDEKLFF. Looking up the rest from reference TRBV2 and TRBJ1-4 gives the full variable domain: EPEVTQTPSHQVTQMGQEVILRCVPISNHLYFYWYRQILGQKVEFLVSFYNNEISEKSEIFDDQFSVERPDGSNFTLKIRSTKLEDSAMYFCASMIGTDEKLFFGSGTQLSVL.

The chain joins TRBV5-1 to TRBJ2-5; 11 bases match TRBD1. CDR1 SGHRS and CDR2 YFSETQ come from the germline V gene. With 1 base clipped from V and 5 bases from J, the junction kept 7 bases outside the gene matches. This CDR3 region has 16 residues. The CDR3 sequence: CASSLTGTGGLETQYF. The DNA for the CDR3 is TGCGCCAGCAGCTTGACCGGGACAGGGGGGCTGGAGACCCAGTACTTC.

V is TRBV18 and J is TRBJ1-2; 11 bases line up with TRBD1. V lost 5 bases to trimming and J lost 5 bases; unmatched junction nucleotides: 4. Germline V CDR1 and CDR2: KGHSH, LQKENI. This CDR3 has 14 amino acids. The CDR3 region has the DNA TGTGCCAGCTCATCCGGGACAGGGGGATATGGCTACACCTTC. This encodes CASSSGTGGYGYTF.

The chain has TRBV7-2 and TRBJ2-6, with a weak D call TRBD1 (7 bases). V was shortened by 5 bases and J by 3 bases, with 8 bases between the two germline ends. CDR1 is SGHTA and CDR2 is FQGNSA in the germline V gene. The CDR3 extends over 14 amino acids. The CDR3, as DNA: TGTGCCAGCAGCCAGGGGGGTGGGGCCAACGTCCTGACTTTC. Translated: CASSQGGGANVLTF.

The rearrangement joins TRBV4-1 to TRBJ2-1; D unclear. Trimming took 1 base from V and 8 from J, leaving 6 bases between them. The CDR3 has 12 residues. CDR1 is MGHRA and CDR2 is YSYEKL in the germline V gene. In nucleotides, the CDR3 is TGCGCCAGCAGCCAAGCGGTCCATGAGCAGTTCTTC. This translates into CASSQAVHEQFF.

The chain uses TRBV9 and TRBJ2-3; perhaps TRBD2 as D (5 bases). The CDR3 length is 15 residues. V dropped 2 bases and J dropped 3 bases, with 13 bases sitting between them. CDR1 is SGDLS, CDR2 YYNGEE, per germline. CDR3 sequence: CASSVSVQATDTQYF. CDR3 in DNA: TGTGCCAGCAGCGTTAGCGTCCAGGCTACAGATACGCAGTATTTT.

The chain carries TRBV28 and TRBJ1-2; D is undetermined. Trimming removed 2 bases at V and 6 bases at J, with 7 bases between. Germline CDR1 reads MDHEN; CDR2 reads SYDVKM. The CDR3 extends over 12 amino acids. CDR3 coding DNA: TGTGCCAGCAGTTTAGTCGGGAATGGCTACACCTTC. It yields the protein CASSLVGNGYTF.

This chain connects TRBV5-4 to TRBJ2-7, with D perhaps matching TRBD2 (7 bases). Germline loops: CDR1 SGHNT, CDR2 YYREEE (reference sequence). The CDR3 consists of 14 residues. Trimming stripped 2 bases from V and 6 bases from J, with 15 bases between. For the CDR3, the DNA is TGTGCCAGCAGCTTTCGGGGGGCGAGGCGCGAGCAGTACTTC. Protein product: CASSFRGARREQYF.

In this sample, this clone turned up a few times. The chain is built from TRBV5-4 and TRBJ2-5; 8 nucleotides line up with TRBD2. CDR1 and CDR2 (germline): SGHNT, YYREEE (reference sequence). Trimming removed 2 bases from V and 5 bases from J; junction bases left unmatched: 5. The length of the CDR3 is 14 residues. CDR3 loop: CASSFGGGRETQYF. Written as DNA, the CDR3 is TGTGCCAGCAGCTTTGGCGGGGGGCGGGAGACCCAGTACTTC.

The rearrangement joins TRBV18 to TRBJ1-1; possibly TRBD1 for D (5 bases). The CDR3 extends over 14 amino acids. V gave up 8 bases and J gave up 0 bases, with 13 bases separating them. Per the germline V gene, CDR1 is KGHSH and CDR2 is LQKENI. DNA of the CDR3: TGTGCCAGCATCGGAAGGGGTTTGAACACTGAAGCTTTCTTT. It translates to CASIGRGLNTEAFF.

The chain employs TRBV6-5 and TRBJ1-1, with TRBD1 matching 10 bases. Per the germline V gene, CDR1 is MNHEY and CDR2 is SVGAGI. The CDR3 runs 13 residues. V lost 8 bases to trimming and J lost 7 bases; unmatched junction nucleotides: 7. The CDR3: CASALGQGIEAFF. The DNA of the CDR3 is TGTGCCAGCGCCCTGGGACAGGGGATTGAAGCTTTCTTT.

The chain links TRBV5-1 to TRBJ2-1; TRBD2 agrees at 8 bases. Germline CDR1 is SGHRS and CDR2 is YFSETQ. V lost 4 bases and J lost 2; bases outside the gene matches: 8. The CDR3 runs 16 residues. CDR3 DNA sequence: TGCGCCAGCAGCCACGGGACTAGAATCCCCTACAATGAGCAGTTCTTC. It codes for CASSHGTRIPYNEQFF.

The chain recombines TRBV5-6 with TRBJ1-3, with D maybe TRBD1 (5 bases). The CDR3 is made up of 13 amino acids. Trimming removed 0 bases from V and 4 bases from J, with 5 bases in between. Germline loops: CDR1 SGHDT, CDR2 YYEEEE. CDR3 nucleotides: TGTGCCAGCAGCTTGGCAGGGGGAAACACCATATATTTT. This translates into CASSLAGGNTIYF.

This sequence joins TRBV12-3 or TRBV12-4 and TRBJ1-4; D gene uncertain. This CDR3 is built from 13 residues. Trimming took 6 bases from V and 7 from J, leaving 12 bases between them. Written as DNA, the CDR3 is TGTGCCAGCAGCCCACCAAACGGTGAAAAACTGTTTTTT. Translated, it gives CASSPPNGEKLFF.

This chain connects TRBV12-3 or TRBV12-4 to TRBJ2-7; D perhaps matches TRBD2 (7 bases). Between the trimmed V and J ends, which lost 3 bases and 6 bases, there was a span of 12 bases. The length of the CDR3 is 13 residues. The CDR3 DNA reads as TGTGCCAGCAGTTTTGGGGGGGGCCTCGAGCAGTACTTC. Protein sequence: CASSFGGGLEQYF.

The chain has TRBV6-5 and TRBJ1-3; D gene ambiguous. The V and J ends lost 2 bases and 0 bases respectively, with 11 bases between them. This CDR3 region has 16 residues. Per the germline V gene, CDR1 is MNHEY and CDR2 is SVGAGI. This chain's CDR3 is CASSYRSPSSGNTIYF. The CDR3 nucleotides are TGTGCCAGCAGTTACAGATCCCCTAGCTCTGGAAACACCATATATTTT.

The chain carries TRBV9 and TRBJ1-2, with a possible D match to TRBD1 (6 bases). This CDR3 spans 13 amino acids. Trimming shortened V by 1 base and J by 2 bases, and 6 bases separated the two germline ends. Germline loops: CDR1 SGDLS, CDR2 YYNGEE. The CDR3 region has the DNA TGTGCCAGCAGCGTAACAGGGAACTATGGCTACACCTTC. Amino acid sequence: CASSVTGNYGYTF. Complete variable domain (other parts from reference TRBV9 and TRBJ1-2): DSGVTQTPKHLITATGQRVTLRCSPRSGDLSVYWYQQSLDQGLQFLIQYYNGEERAKGNILERFSAQQFPDLHSELNLSSLELGDSALYFCASSVTGNYGYTFGSGTRLTVV.

V and J are TRBV27 and TRBJ1-2; 7 nucleotides align to TRBD1. Trimming took 6 bases from V and 8 from J; bases not matched to a gene: 18. Germline CDR1 MNHEY, CDR2 SMNVEV (reference sequence). The CDR3 has 16 residues. CDR3 region: CASSLSTLTGVRGYTF. The CDR3, as DNA: TGTGCCAGCAGCCTATCAACATTAACAGGGGTGCGGGGCTACACCTTC.

V usage is TRBV2 and J usage is TRBJ1-2, with a tentative D call TRBD1 (5 bases). Germline V lookup: CDR1 SNHLY, CDR2 FYNNEI. V was shortened by 7 bases and J by 3 bases, with 12 bases between the two germline ends. The CDR3 consists of 13 residues. The CDR3 DNA reads as TGTGCCAGCAAACTCGGAGGGGACTATGGCTACACCTTC. Protein sequence: CASKLGGDYGYTF.

The CDR3 loop reads CASSHDASGRFYGYTF. The CDR3 nucleotides read TGCGCCAGCAGCCACGATGCGTCCGGGAGATTCTATGGCTACACCTTC. The J gene is TRBJ1-2, the V gene TRBV4-1, with D unclear. The CDR3 has 16 residues. Trimming left V 3 bases short and J 4 bases short, with 18 bases between. CDR1 and CDR2 from the germline V gene are MGHRA and YSYEKL.

The count of this clone is one. The rearrangement joins TRBV28 to TRBJ1-2, with TRBD1 identical over 8 bases. The CDR3 runs 16 residues. V lost 1 base, J lost 5 bases, and 9 bases stayed unmatched. Germline V CDR1 and CDR2: MDHEN, SYDVKM. CDR3 DNA sequence: TGTGCCAGCAGTTTATATCCAGGGGGCTCGTCATATGGCTACACCTTC. Amino acid sequence: CASSLYPGGSSYGYTF.

A single count supports this clone. The chain joins TRBV10-1 to TRBJ2-3; 11 nucleotides align to TRBD2. After removal of 7 bases from V and 0 bases from J, the junction contained 15 bases not matched to a gene. The CDR3 is 19 amino acids. Germline V gene sequence: CDR1 WNHNN, CDR2 SYGVQD (reference sequence). CDR3 bases: TGCGCCAGCATTCCACATCCCGGGACTAGCGGATCTAGCACAGATACGCAGTATTTT. The encoded protein is CASIPHPGTSGSSTDTQYF.

This chain connects TRBV5-1 to TRBJ1-5, with 7 bases aligning to TRBD1. The V gene end was trimmed by 4 bases and the J gene end by 5 bases; junction bases not matched to a gene: 6. This CDR3 comprises 14 residues. Per the germline V gene, CDR1 is SGHRS and CDR2 is YFSETQ. The CDR3 is CASSDGQADQPQHF. DNA of the CDR3: TGCGCCAGCAGCGATGGACAGGCTGATCAGCCCCAGCATTTT.

The chain links TRBV14 to TRBJ2-2, with D perhaps matching TRBD1 (6 bases). This CDR3 spans 14 amino acids. Germline CDR1 SGHDN, CDR2 FVKESK. The V and J ends lost 4 bases and 6 bases respectively, with 12 bases between them. The CDR3 region has the DNA TGTGCCAGCAGCCGAACAGGGTGGGCCGGGGAGCTGTTTTTT. Protein: CASSRTGWAGELFF. The full variable domain, in which reference TRBV14 and TRBJ2-2 provide the parts outside the CDR3, is EAGVTQFPSHSVIEKGQTVTLRCDPISGHDNLYWYRRVMGKEIKFLLHFVKESKQDESGMPNNRFLAERTGGTYSTLKVQPAELEDSGVYFCASSRTGWAGELFFGEGSRLTVL.

The chain carries TRBV7-2 and TRBJ1-1; possible D gene TRBD1, 6 bases. V lost 1 base, J lost 0 bases, and 9 bases lay in between. The CDR3 loop spans 15 amino acids. Germline V lookup: CDR1 SGHTA, CDR2 FQGNSA. CDR3: CASSLVGGMNTEAFF. CDR3 DNA: TGTGCCAGCAGCTTAGTTGGGGGCATGAACACTGAAGCTTTCTTT.

The chain uses TRBV5-1 and TRBJ1-6; 9 bases align to TRBD1. The junction had 7 bases not matched to a gene; V was cut back by 4 bases and J by 8 bases. Germline V gene data show CDR1 as SGHRS and CDR2 as YFSETQ. This CDR3 has 15 amino acids. CDR3 coding DNA: TGCGCCAGCAGCGAGACAGGGGGTGTTTATTCACCCCTCCACTTT. This sequence encodes CASSETGGVYSPLHF. The variable domain in full, completed from reference TRBV5-1 and TRBJ1-6, reads KAGVTQTPRYLIKTRGQQVTLSCSPISGHRSVSWYQQTPGQGLQFLFEYFSETQRNKGNFPGRFSGRQFSNSRSEMNVSTLELGDSALYLCASSETGGVYSPLHFGNGTRLTVT.

J is TRBJ2-7 and V is TRBV6-5; tentatively, D is TRBD1 (6 bases). Trimming cost V 6 bases and J 2 bases, with 17 bases left between them. This CDR3 contains 15 residues. Germline-derived CDR1 and CDR2 are MNHEY and SVGAGI. DNA for the CDR3: TGTGCCAGCAGAAAACCAGGGGTTGAAGCCTACGAGCAGTACTTC. It specifies CASRKPGVEAYEQYF.